These 20 T cell receptor beta chains share one sample of origin, sequenced in a study of early T cells in non-severe SARS-CoV-2 infection. TCRdb re-called the 5' RACE reads through MiXCR, storing one row per CDR3 protein. Of more than 50,000 distinct CDR3 sequences listed, roughly 9.2% are singletons. The sequenced sample consisted of whole blood. The receptors come from an adult who was a healthcare worker with PCR-confirmed SARS-CoV-2 infection or an uninfected control (not recorded which).

The gene calls are TRBV29-1 and TRBJ1-2, with 7 bases lining up with TRBD1. The CDR3 length is 12 residues. Germline trimming cut 7 bases from V and 4 bases from J; bases unmatched to any gene: 6. CDR1 and CDR2 (germline): SQVTM, ANQGSEA. The CDR3 region has the DNA TGCAGCGCGCGGGACAGTTCCTATGGCTACACCTTC. It encodes CSARDSSYGYTF.

This clonotype was observed many times. The V and J genes are TRBV20-1 and TRBJ1-5; 11 positions agree with TRBD1. Germline loops: CDR1 DFQATT, CDR2 SNEGSKA (reference sequence). Trimming cost V 3 bases and J 4 bases; bases outside gene matches: 8. There are 16 residues in the CDR3. DNA for the CDR3: TGCAGTGCTAGGCTTTTTGGGACAGGGGGTAATCAGCCCCAGCATTTT. This translates into CSARLFGTGGNQPQHF.

This clonotype showed up just a few times. V and J are TRBV30 and TRBJ2-3; D not certain. The germline CDR1 and CDR2 sequences are GTSNPN and SVGIG (reference sequence). There are 15 residues in the CDR3. Trimming cost V 3 bases and J 0 bases, with 13 bases left between them. CDR3 sequence (DNA): TGTGCCTGGAGAGGACCCGACCCTAGCACAGATACGCAGTATTTT. Translating gives CAWRGPDPSTDTQYF.

The chain combines TRBV4-2 with TRBJ2-3, with D possibly being TRBD2 (6 bases). CDR3 length equals 17 residues. The V gene's germline CDR1 is LGHNA and CDR2 YNFKEQ. The V end lost 4 bases, the J end lost 2 bases, and 19 bases lay between the germline ends. CDR3 nucleotides: TGTGCCAGCAGCCCAACTAGCAGAGGGGTGGCCACAGATACGCAGTATTTT. This encodes CASSPTSRGVATDTQYF.

This chain connects TRBV7-2 to TRBJ2-1; D ambiguous. This CDR3 is 13 amino acids long. Germline CDR1 reads SGHTA; CDR2 reads FQGNSA. Trimming removed 2 bases from V and 7 bases from J, with 9 bases in between. DNA of the CDR3: TGTGCCAGCAGCTTACCGAACGGGAATGAGCAGTTCTTC. Translation gives CASSLPNGNEQFF.

This clonotype was detected ten times or more. This chain joins TRBV2 and TRBJ1-2; 7 nucleotides align to TRBD1. Germline V gives CDR1 SNHLY, CDR2 FYNNEI. V lost 6 bases to trimming and J lost 2 bases; unmatched junction nucleotides: 3. The CDR3 has 13 amino acids. This CDR3 reads CASRQQGNYGYTF. The CDR3 DNA reads TGTGCCAGCAGACAACAGGGGAACTATGGCTACACCTTC.

This clonotype was picked up many times. The genes are TRBV15 and TRBJ1-1; D unclear. This CDR3 has 14 residues. V lost 0 bases and J lost 7, with 12 bases in between. The V gene's germline CDR1 is LNHNV and CDR2 YYDKDF (reference sequence). The CDR3 bases are TGTGCCACCAGCAGAGATTGGGATGGTGGTGAAGCTTTCTTT. Translation: CATSRDWDGGEAFF.

This clonotype occurred many times. The chain combines TRBV20-1 with TRBJ2-1; D call uncertain. With 0 bases removed from V and 6 bases from J, the gap between germline ends came to 3 bases. The CDR3 totals 11 residues. Germline-derived CDR1 and CDR2 are DFQATT and SNEGSKA (reference sequence). CDR3 residues: CSARDGNEQFF. The CDR3 DNA sequence: TGCAGTGCTAGAGATGGCAATGAGCAGTTCTTC.

This chain joins TRBV5-1 and TRBJ1-1; D gene ambiguous. V gave up 0 bases and J gave up 7 bases, with 10 bases separating them. The length of the CDR3 is 13 residues. Per germline, CDR1 SGHRS and CDR2 YFSETQ. Written as DNA, the CDR3 is TGCGCCAGCAGCTTGGCCTTGAGCCTTGAAGCTTTCTTT. Encoded protein: CASSLALSLEAFF.

This clonotype was counted ten times or more. The chain couples TRBV19 to TRBJ1-2; D gene uncertain. CDR1 is LNHDA and CDR2 is SQIVND in the germline V gene (reference sequence). V shed 7 bases and J shed 2 bases, with 11 bases lying between them. This CDR3 has 13 amino acids. The CDR3 sequence is CASTPTQNYGYTF. CDR3 nucleotide sequence: TGTGCCAGTACTCCGACCCAGAACTATGGCTACACCTTC.

V usage is TRBV20-1 and J usage is TRBJ1-1, with 7 bases aligning to TRBD1. With V trimmed by 1 base and J by 0 bases, 2 bases remained unmatched. Germline V gene data show CDR1 as DFQATT and CDR2 as SNEGSKA (reference sequence). The CDR3 consists of 14 residues. For the CDR3, the DNA is TGCAGTGCTAGAGTGACAGGGATGAACACTGAAGCTTTCTTT. It yields the protein CSARVTGMNTEAFF.

V and J are TRBV20-1 and TRBJ2-7; TRBD2 agrees at 10 bases. Germline trimming cut 6 bases from V and 3 bases from J; bases unmatched to any gene: 8. The CDR3 has 14 residues. CDR1 is DFQATT, CDR2 SNEGSKA, per germline (reference sequence). In nucleotides, the CDR3 is TGCAGTGCATTACTAGCGGGGAAGGACTACGAGCAGTACTTC. Translating gives CSALLAGKDYEQYF.

There are many counts of this clonotype. V gene TRBV6-5 combines with J gene TRBJ1-2; TRBD1 aligns across 9 bases. The CDR3 has 15 residues. Germline lookup yields CDR1 MNHEY and CDR2 SVGAGI. V was clipped by 6 bases and J by 4 bases; unmatched bases: 9. This chain's CDR3 is CASRSGDRVTYGYTF. The DNA of the CDR3 is TGTGCCAGCAGATCCGGGGACAGGGTAACCTATGGCTACACCTTC.

The V call is TRBV7-9, the J call TRBJ1-2, with 7 nucleotides matching TRBD1. The CDR3 runs to 13 residues. From germline, CDR1 is SEHNR and CDR2 FQNEAQ (reference sequence). J lost 4 bases, V lost 5 bases, and 4 bases had no gene match. CDR3 region: CASSIRQGYGYTF. The CDR3 region has the DNA TGTGCCAGCAGCATCAGACAGGGCTATGGCTACACCTTC.

The chain has TRBV7-2 and TRBJ2-2; TRBD2 matches 9 bases. The germline CDR1 and CDR2 sequences are SGHTA and FQGNSA. This CDR3 is built from 16 residues. The V and J ends lost 3 bases and 5 bases, in that order; junction bases with no gene match: 7. CDR3 sequence (DNA): TGTGCCAGCAGCTTCATAGCGGGAGCAAGAACCGGGGAGCTGTTTTTT. Translated, it gives CASSFIAGARTGELFF.

This chain joins TRBV6-5 and TRBJ2-3; TRBD1 is a possible D gene (6 bases). Trimming shortened V by 10 bases and J by 5 bases, and 16 bases separated the two germline ends. Germline values: CDR1 MNHEY, CDR2 SVGAGI. This CDR3 spans 13 amino acids. The CDR3 spells CATRGPVVDTQYF. The DNA of the CDR3 is TGTGCCACCAGGGGCCCGGTGGTAGATACGCAGTATTTT.

The table lists this clonotype with many counts. This chain connects TRBV27 to TRBJ2-2, with D perhaps TRBD2 (6 bases). Trimming removed 1 base at V and 5 bases at J, with 11 bases between. Germline-derived CDR1 and CDR2 are MNHEY and SMNVEV (reference sequence). The CDR3 is 15 residues long. The CDR3 DNA reads TGTGCCAGCAGTTTATACGGACGGGGGACCGGGGAGCTGTTTTTT. This gives the protein CASSLYGRGTGELFF.

This clonotype was recorded at least ten times. V gene TRBV6-2 or TRBV6-3 combines with J gene TRBJ2-3, with 7 bases that match TRBD2. The CDR3 is 14 residues long. V was clipped by 3 bases and J by 8 bases; unmatched bases: 8. The V gene's germline CDR1 is MNHEY and CDR2 SVGEGT. CDR3 region: CASSYAGVGVTQYF. The CDR3 bases are TGTGCCAGCAGTTATGCGGGGGTCGGTGTTACGCAGTATTTT.

This clonotype was observed many times. This sequence joins TRBV7-2 and TRBJ2-2; D may be TRBD2 (6 bases). V was cut by 7 bases and J by 4 bases, with 19 bases left in between. CDR3 size: 16 residues. Germline CDR1 SGHTA, CDR2 FQGNSA. This chain's CDR3 is CASTPWGGRGTGELFF. CDR3 in DNA: TGTGCCAGCACCCCTTGGGGAGGTCGGGGCACCGGGGAGCTGTTTTTT.

This clonotype was seen repeatedly, ten times or more. The rearrangement links TRBV27 to TRBJ2-7; tentative D call: TRBD1 (5 bases). The germline V and J ends were trimmed by 8 bases and 3 bases, with 20 bases remaining between them. The length of the CDR3 is 15 residues. Germline CDR1 MNHEY, CDR2 SMNVEV (reference sequence). The CDR3 nucleotides are TGTGCCAGCTTGATTCCGACAGAAATTTTCTACGAGCAGTACTTC. As protein: CASLIPTEIFYEQYF.